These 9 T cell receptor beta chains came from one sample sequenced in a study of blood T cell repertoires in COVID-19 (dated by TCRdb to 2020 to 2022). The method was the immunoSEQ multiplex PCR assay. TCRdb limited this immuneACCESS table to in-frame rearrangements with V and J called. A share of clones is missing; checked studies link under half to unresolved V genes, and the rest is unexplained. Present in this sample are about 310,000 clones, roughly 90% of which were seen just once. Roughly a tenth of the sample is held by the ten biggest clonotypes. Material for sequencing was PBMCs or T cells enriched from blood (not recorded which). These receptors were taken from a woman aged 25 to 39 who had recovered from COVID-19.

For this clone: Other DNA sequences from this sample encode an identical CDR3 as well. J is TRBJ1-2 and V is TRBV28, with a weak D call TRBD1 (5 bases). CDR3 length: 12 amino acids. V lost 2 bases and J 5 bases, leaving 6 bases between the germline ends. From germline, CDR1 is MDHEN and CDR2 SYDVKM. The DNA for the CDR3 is TGTGCCAGCAGTTTAAGGGGATATGGCTACACCTTC. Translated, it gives CASSLRGYGYTF.

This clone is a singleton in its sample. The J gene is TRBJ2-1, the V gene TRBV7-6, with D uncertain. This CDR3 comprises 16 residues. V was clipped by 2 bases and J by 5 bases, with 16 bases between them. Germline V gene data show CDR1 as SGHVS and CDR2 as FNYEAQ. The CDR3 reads CASSLLANTHNNEQFF. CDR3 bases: TGTGCCAGCAGCTTATTAGCTAACACACACAACAATGAGCAGTTCTTC.

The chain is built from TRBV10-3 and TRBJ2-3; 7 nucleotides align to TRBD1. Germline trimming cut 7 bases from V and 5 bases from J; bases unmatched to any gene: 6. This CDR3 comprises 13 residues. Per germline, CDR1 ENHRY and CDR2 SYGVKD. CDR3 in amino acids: CAIISAGGDTQYF. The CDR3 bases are TGTGCCATCATTTCAGCAGGGGGAGATACGCAGTATTTT.

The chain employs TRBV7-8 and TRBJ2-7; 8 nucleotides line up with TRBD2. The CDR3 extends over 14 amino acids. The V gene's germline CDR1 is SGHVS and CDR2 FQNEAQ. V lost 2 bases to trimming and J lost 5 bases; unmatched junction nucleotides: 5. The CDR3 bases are TGTGCCAGCAGCTTATTGCTAGCGGGTCACGAGCAGTACTTC. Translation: CASSLLLAGHEQYF.

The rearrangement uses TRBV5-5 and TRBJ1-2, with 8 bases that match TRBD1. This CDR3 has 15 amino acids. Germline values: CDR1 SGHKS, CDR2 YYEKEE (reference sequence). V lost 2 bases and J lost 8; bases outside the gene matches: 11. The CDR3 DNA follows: TGTGCCAGCAGCTTTCTCCCTGCAGGGGGCGAGGGCTACACCTTC. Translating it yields CASSFLPAGGEGYTF.

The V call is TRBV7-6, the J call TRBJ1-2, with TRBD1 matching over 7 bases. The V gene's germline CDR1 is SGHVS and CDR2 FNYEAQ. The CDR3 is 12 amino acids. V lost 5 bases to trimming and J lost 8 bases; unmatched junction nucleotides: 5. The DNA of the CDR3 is TGTGCCAGCAGCCAGACAGGGTACGGCTACACCTTC. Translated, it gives CASSQTGYGYTF.

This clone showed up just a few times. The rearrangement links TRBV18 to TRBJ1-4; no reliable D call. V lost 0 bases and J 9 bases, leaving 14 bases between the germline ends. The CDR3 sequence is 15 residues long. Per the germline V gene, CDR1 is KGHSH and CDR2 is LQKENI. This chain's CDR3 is CASSPPGVTRQKLFF. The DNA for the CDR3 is TGTGCCAGCTCACCACCGGGAGTAACCCGTCAAAAACTGTTTTTT. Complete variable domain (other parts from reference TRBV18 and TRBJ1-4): NAGVMQNPRHLVRRRGQEARLRCSPMKGHSHVYWYRQLPEEGLKFMVYLQKENIIDESGMPKERFSAEFPKEGPSILRIQQVVRGDSAAYFCASSPPGVTRQKLFFGSGTQLSVL.

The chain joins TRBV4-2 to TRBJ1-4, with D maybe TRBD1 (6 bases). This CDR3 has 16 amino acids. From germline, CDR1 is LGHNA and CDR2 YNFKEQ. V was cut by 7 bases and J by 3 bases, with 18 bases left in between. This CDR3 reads CASKGRTALSNEKLFF. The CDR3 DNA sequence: TGTGCCAGCAAGGGCAGGACAGCCTTATCTAATGAAAAACTGTTTTTT.

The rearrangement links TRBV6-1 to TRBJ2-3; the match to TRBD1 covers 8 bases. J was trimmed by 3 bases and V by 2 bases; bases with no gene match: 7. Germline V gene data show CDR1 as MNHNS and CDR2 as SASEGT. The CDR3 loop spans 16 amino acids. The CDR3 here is CASSELTGGWTDTQYF. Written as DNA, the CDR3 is TGTGCCAGCAGTGAACTTACAGGGGGTTGGACAGATACGCAGTATTTT.